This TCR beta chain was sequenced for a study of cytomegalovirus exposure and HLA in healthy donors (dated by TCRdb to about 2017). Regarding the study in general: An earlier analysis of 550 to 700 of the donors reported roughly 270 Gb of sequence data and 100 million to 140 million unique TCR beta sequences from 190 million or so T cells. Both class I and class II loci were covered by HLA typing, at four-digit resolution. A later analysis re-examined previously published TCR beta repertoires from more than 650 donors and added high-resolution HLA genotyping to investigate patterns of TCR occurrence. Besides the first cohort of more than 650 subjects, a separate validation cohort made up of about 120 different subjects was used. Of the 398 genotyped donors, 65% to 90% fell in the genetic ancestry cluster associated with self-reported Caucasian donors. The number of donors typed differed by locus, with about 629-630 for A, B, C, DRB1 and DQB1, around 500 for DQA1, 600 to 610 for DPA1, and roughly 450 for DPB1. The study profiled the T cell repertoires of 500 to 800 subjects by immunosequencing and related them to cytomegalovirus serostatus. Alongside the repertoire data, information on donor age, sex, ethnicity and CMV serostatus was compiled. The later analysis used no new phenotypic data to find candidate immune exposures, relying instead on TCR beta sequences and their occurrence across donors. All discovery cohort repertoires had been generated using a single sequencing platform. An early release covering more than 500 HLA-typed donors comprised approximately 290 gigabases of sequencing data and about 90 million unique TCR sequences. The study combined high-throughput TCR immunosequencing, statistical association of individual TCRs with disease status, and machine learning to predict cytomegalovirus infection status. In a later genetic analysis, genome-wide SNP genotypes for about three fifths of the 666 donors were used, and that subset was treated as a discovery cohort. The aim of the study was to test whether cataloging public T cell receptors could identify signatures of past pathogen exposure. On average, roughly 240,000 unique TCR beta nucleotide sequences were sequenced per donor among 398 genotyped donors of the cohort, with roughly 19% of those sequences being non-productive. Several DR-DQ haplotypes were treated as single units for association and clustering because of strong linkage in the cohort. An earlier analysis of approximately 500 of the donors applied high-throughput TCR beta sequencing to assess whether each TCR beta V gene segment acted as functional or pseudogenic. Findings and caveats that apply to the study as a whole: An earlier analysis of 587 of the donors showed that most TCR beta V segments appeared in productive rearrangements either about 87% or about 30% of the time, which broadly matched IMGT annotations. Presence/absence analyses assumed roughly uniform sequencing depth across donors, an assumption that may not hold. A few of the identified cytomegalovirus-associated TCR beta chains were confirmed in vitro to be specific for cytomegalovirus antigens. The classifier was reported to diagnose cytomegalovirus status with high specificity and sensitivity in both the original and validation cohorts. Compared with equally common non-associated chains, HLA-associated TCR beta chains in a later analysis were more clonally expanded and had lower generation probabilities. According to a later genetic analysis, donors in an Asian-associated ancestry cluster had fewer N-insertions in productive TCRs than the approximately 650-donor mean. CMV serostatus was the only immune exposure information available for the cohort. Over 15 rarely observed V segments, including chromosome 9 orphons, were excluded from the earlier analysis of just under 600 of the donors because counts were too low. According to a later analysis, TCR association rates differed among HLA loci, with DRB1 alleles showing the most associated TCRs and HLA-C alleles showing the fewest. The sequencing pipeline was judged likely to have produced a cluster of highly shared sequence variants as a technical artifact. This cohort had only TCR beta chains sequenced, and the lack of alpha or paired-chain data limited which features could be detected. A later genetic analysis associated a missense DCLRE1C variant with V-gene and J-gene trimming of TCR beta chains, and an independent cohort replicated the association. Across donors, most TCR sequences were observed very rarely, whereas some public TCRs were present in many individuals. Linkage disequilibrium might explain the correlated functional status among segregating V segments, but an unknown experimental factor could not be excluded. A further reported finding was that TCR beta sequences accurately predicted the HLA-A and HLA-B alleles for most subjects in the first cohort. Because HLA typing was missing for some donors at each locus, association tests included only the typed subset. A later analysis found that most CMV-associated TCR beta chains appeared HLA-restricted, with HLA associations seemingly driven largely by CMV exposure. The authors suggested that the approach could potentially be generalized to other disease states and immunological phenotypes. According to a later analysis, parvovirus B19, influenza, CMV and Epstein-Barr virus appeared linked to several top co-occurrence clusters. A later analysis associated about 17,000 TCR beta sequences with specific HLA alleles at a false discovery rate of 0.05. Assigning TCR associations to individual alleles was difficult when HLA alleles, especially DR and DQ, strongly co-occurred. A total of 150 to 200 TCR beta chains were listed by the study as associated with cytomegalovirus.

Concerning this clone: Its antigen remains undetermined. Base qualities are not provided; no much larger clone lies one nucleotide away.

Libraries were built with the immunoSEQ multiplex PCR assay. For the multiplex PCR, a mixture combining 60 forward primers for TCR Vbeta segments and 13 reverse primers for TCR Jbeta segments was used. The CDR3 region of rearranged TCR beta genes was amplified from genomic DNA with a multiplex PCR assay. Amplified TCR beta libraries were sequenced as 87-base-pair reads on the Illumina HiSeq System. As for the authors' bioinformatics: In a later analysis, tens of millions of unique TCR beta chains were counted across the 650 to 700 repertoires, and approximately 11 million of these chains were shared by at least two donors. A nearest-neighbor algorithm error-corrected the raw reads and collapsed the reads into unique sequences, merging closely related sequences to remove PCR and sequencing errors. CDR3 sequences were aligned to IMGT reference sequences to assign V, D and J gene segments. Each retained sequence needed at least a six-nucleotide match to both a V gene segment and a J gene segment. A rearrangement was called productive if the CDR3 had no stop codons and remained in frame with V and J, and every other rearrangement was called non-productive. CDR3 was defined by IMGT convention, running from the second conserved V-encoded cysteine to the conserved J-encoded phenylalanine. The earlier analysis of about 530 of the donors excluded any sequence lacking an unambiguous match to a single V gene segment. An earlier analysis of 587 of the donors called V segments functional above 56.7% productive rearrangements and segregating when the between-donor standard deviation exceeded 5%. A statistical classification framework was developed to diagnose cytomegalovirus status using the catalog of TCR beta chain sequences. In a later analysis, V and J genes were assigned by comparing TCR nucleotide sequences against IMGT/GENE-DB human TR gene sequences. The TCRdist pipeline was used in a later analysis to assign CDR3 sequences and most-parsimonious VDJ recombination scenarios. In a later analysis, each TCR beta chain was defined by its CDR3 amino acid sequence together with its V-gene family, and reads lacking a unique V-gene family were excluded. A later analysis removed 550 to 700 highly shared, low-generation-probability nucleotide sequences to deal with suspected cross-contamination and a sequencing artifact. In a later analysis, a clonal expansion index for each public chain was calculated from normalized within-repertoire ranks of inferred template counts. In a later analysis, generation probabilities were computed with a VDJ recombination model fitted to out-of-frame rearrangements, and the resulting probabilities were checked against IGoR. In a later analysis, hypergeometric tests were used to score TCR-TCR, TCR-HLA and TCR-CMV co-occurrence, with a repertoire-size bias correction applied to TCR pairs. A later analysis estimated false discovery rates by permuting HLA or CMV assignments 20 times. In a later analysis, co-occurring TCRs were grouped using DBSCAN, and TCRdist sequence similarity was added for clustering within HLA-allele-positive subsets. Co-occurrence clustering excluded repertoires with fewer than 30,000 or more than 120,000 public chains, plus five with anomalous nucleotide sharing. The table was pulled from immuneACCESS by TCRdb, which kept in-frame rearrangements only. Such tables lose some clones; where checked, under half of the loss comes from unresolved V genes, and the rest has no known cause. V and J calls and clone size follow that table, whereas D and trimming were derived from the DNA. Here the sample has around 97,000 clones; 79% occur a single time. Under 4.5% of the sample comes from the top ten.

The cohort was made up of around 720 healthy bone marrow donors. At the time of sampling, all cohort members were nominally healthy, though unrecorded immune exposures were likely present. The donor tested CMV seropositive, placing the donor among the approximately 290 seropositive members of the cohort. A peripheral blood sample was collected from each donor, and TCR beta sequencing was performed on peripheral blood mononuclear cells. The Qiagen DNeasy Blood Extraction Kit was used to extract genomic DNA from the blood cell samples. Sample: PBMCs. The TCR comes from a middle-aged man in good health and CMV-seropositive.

The sequenced DNA is TGTGCCAGCAGCTTAGCTTCGGGACTTAACACCGGGGAGCTGTTTTTT. The resulting protein is CASSLASGLNTGELFF. The rearranged segments are TRBV7-6 and TRBJ2-2; matching of 6 bases hints at TRBD2 as the D gene. V is reduced by 0 bases and J by 2 bases, leaving a spacing of 10 bases between them. Reading the germline V gene gives CDR1 SGHVS and CDR2 FNYEAQ. Reading from cysteine to phenylalanine, the CDR3 counts 16 amino acids. Of the read, only the CDR3 DNA is kept; its 48 bases are in frame from base 1.